The 3 T cell receptor beta chains in this list originate from one sample, sequenced in a study of blood T cell repertoires in COVID-19. The table came from immunoSEQ multiplex PCR; TCRdb's copy has only in-frame clones and leaves some out. The sample yields about 160,000 clones, over 75% seen once. Source material: peripheral blood. The receptors stem from a man in his fifties or sixties who had recovered from COVID-19.

CDR3 protein: CASGDREYGNTIYF. Here the CDR3 DNA reads TGTGCCAGTGGGGACAGGGAGTATGGAAACACCATATATTTT. The chain uses TRBV19 and TRBJ1-3, with 9 nucleotides matching TRBD1. The germline V gene has CDR1 LNHDA and CDR2 SQIVND (reference sequence). The CDR3 length is 14 residues. Trimming at V came to 8 bases and at J to 3 bases, leaving 5 bases not matched to a gene.

The rearrangement links TRBV12-2 to TRBJ1-5; the DNA was not used to check the table's D call, TRBD1. TRBV12-2 is shown as a pseudogene. This CDR3 region has 19 residues. For the CDR3, the DNA is TGTGCAAGTCGCTTAAAAAAGGTCTCAGCGAACAGGGATAATCAGCCCCAGCATTTT. Protein sequence: CASRLKKVSANRDNQPQHF.

V and J are TRBV9 and TRBJ2-1, with TRBD1 identical over 8 bases. The trim removed 4 bases at V and 9 bases at J, leaving 9 bases unmatched. The CDR3 totals 14 residues. From germline, CDR1 is SGDLS and CDR2 YYNGEE. The CDR3 sequence: CASSRGQGGIEQFF. The DNA of the CDR3 is TGTGCCAGCAGCCGAGGACAGGGTGGGATTGAGCAGTTCTTC.